The clone carrying this T cell receptor (beta chain) was counted at least ten times. These data belong to a study of neurological immune-mediated disorders. The team produced cDNA through 5'RACE using 10-nucleotide random UMIs. MiXCR, applied by TCRdb to the 5' RACE reads, yields one record per CDR3 protein. The sample consists of around 15,000 distinct CDR3 sequences, about 3.6% of them appearing once. The clonotype comes from a woman in her forties in good health. Sequencing was carried out using CD8+ T cells from blood.

DNA of the CDR3: TGTGCCAGCAGGATGGACAGGGGAAACCCCTACGAGCAGTACTTC. It yields the protein CASRMDRGNPYEQYF. The V and J genes are TRBV2 and TRBJ2-7, with TRBD1 matching 9 bases. CDR1 is SNHLY, CDR2 FYNNEI, per germline. V lost 6 bases and J lost 2; bases outside the gene matches: 8. The CDR3 length is 15 residues.